These T cell receptor beta chains were read from a single sample in a study of technical replicates of blood from a handful of donors. TCRdb's copy holds only in-frame clones and misses some; the assay was immunoSEQ multiplex PCR. Among tens of thousands of clones, roughly 91% were seen once, and the ten largest hold around 3.9%. Input material: PBMCs. The receptor set was obtained from a human donor in good health. Some clones in this sample may be carry-over from other donors' samples. CDR3s include the opening cysteine and the closing phenylalanine or tryptophan. The order of the fields is clone size, V gene, J gene, D gene, CDR3 DNA, CDR3 protein. The D gene is left open where the match is weak. Clone size is not always given. Where it is, it says once, few, many or a class for expanded clones.

clone_size: NA; v_call: TRBV5-1; j_call: TRBJ2-7; d_call: NA; cdr3_nt: TGCGCCAGCAGCTCAAAGACACAGGAAATCTCCTACGAGCAGTACTTC; cdr3_aa: CASSSKTQEISYEQYF
clone_size: NA; v_call: TRBV4-2; j_call: TRBJ2-7; d_call: TRBD1; cdr3_nt: TGTGCCAGCAGCCACCCTACCGGGACAGCGTCCTACGAGCAGTACTTC; cdr3_aa: CASSHPTGTASYEQYF
clone_size: NA; v_call: TRBV30; j_call: TRBJ1-4; d_call: NA; cdr3_nt: TGTGCCTGGGAGCAGGGTGCAACTAATGAAAAACTGTTTTTT; cdr3_aa: CAWEQGATNEKLFF
clone_size: NA; v_call: TRBV28; j_call: TRBJ2-7; d_call: TRBD2; cdr3_nt: TGTGCCAGCATGTCCCACGGGACTAGGAGTTACGAGCAGTACTTC; cdr3_aa: CASMSHGTRSYEQYF
clone_size: NA; v_call: TRBV7-2; j_call: TRBJ2-3; d_call: TRBD2; cdr3_nt: TGTGCCAGCAGCTTAGTGGGCGGGGGGACGGATACGCAGTATTTT; cdr3_aa: CASSLVGGGTDTQYF
clone_size: NA; v_call: TRBV5-1; j_call: TRBJ2-5; d_call: NA; cdr3_nt: TGCGCCAGCAGCGCGGGACAGTCAGTGCAGCAAGAGACCCAGTACTTC; cdr3_aa: CASSAGQSVQQETQYF
clone_size: NA; v_call: TRBV6-5; j_call: TRBJ2-1; d_call: NA; cdr3_nt: TGTGCCAGCAGTTACGGGGCTAGCTCCTACAATGAGCAGTTCTTC; cdr3_aa: CASSYGASSYNEQFF
clone_size: NA; v_call: TRBV7-2; j_call: TRBJ1-5; d_call: NA; cdr3_nt: TGTGCCAGCAGCTCCGATGGGCTCAATCAGCCCCAGCATTTT; cdr3_aa: CASSSDGLNQPQHF
clone_size: NA; v_call: TRBV4-3; j_call: TRBJ2-3; d_call: NA; cdr3_nt: TGCGCCAGCAGCCAAGAACAGGGTATGGGCACAGATACGCAGTATTTT; cdr3_aa: CASSQEQGMGTDTQYF
clone_size: NA; v_call: TRBV5-8; j_call: TRBJ2-3; d_call: TRBD1; cdr3_nt: TGTGCCAGCAGCTTGGTACTCCCAGGGGGCTGGGATACGCAGTATTTT; cdr3_aa: CASSLVLPGGWDTQYF
clone_size: NA; v_call: TRBV7-6; j_call: TRBJ2-5; d_call: TRBD1; cdr3_nt: TGTGCCAGCAGCTATGGCAGGGGGCGTTTCGAGGAGACCCAGTACTTC; cdr3_aa: CASSYGRGRFEETQYF
clone_size: NA; v_call: TRBV5-4; j_call: TRBJ2-1; d_call: TRBD2; cdr3_nt: TGTGCCAGCAGCTTGGGGCTTAGCGGGTCCTACAATGAGCAGTTCTTC; cdr3_aa: CASSLGLSGSYNEQFF
clone_size: NA; v_call: TRBV4-2; j_call: TRBJ1-2; d_call: NA; cdr3_nt: TGTGCCAGCAGCCAAGATTCGCGGGCCTTCTATGGCTACACCTTC; cdr3_aa: CASSQDSRAFYGYTF
clone_size: NA; v_call: TRBV4-3; j_call: TRBJ1-3; d_call: TRBD1; cdr3_nt: TGCGCCAGCAGCCAAGTTATAACAGGGGTCGCAGACGGACGCTCTGGAAACACCATATATTTT; cdr3_aa: CASSQVITGVADGRSGNTIYF
clone_size: once; v_call: TRBV5-1; j_call: TRBJ2-1; d_call: NA; cdr3_nt: TGCGCCAGCAGCTTGGCTGGCTCCCCCCCCGTCTTCTTC; cdr3_aa: CASSLAGSPPVFF
clone_size: NA; v_call: TRBV6-5; j_call: TRBJ1-2; d_call: NA; cdr3_nt: TGTGCCAGCAGTACTCAGGGAAGTAGTGGTGGCTACACCTTC; cdr3_aa: CASSTQGSSGGYTF
clone_size: NA; v_call: TRBV27; j_call: TRBJ2-1; d_call: NA; cdr3_nt: TGTGCCAGCAGTGAGTTAGCGGCCTCATTGGATGAGCAGTTCTTC; cdr3_aa: CASSELAASLDEQFF
clone_size: NA; v_call: TRBV5-5; j_call: TRBJ1-1; d_call: NA; cdr3_nt: TGTGCCAGCAGCTCTACTACCTCGAACACTGAAGCTTTCTTT; cdr3_aa: CASSSTTSNTEAFF
clone_size: NA; v_call: TRBV5-1; j_call: TRBJ2-5; d_call: TRBD2; cdr3_nt: TGCGCCAGCAGCTTGACTAGCGGGAGAGGGACCCAGTACTTC; cdr3_aa: CASSLTSGRGTQYF
clone_size: NA; v_call: TRBV6-5; j_call: TRBJ2-1; d_call: NA; cdr3_nt: TGTGCCAGCAGTTTCCGCAGAAACAATGAGCAGTTCTTC; cdr3_aa: CASSFRRNNEQFF
clone_size: NA; v_call: TRBV4-2; j_call: TRBJ2-5; d_call: TRBD2; cdr3_nt: TGTGCCAGCAGCCAAAAGCGGGGGGGTAACCAAGAGACCCAGTACTTC; cdr3_aa: CASSQKRGGNQETQYF
clone_size: once; v_call: TRBV6-5; j_call: TRBJ2-1; d_call: NA; cdr3_nt: TGTGCCAGCAGCGAAACTAGAGATGAGCAGTTCTTC; cdr3_aa: CASSETRDEQFF
clone_size: NA; v_call: TRBV7-9; j_call: TRBJ1-2; d_call: TRBD1; cdr3_nt: TGTGCCAGCAGCTCCTACAGGGGTGCGGATAATGGCTACACCTTC; cdr3_aa: CASSSYRGADNGYTF
clone_size: NA; v_call: TRBV9; j_call: TRBJ1-2; d_call: TRBD1; cdr3_nt: TGTGCCAGCAGCGGTCCGGGAGGGGGCAAAGGTGGCTACACCTTC; cdr3_aa: CASSGPGGGKGGYTF
clone_size: NA; v_call: TRBV10-3; j_call: TRBJ2-1; d_call: NA; cdr3_nt: TGTGCCATAGGAAAAACAGGGATAGAGCAGTTCTTC; cdr3_aa: CAIGKTGIEQFF
clone_size: NA; v_call: TRBV6-5; j_call: TRBJ1-6; d_call: NA; cdr3_nt: TGTGCCAGCAGTTACGAGGCACCCTATAATTCACCCCTCCACTTT; cdr3_aa: CASSYEAPYNSPLHF
clone_size: NA; v_call: TRBV6-1; j_call: TRBJ1-3; d_call: NA; cdr3_nt: TGTGCCAGCAGTGAACAGGAGGAGGCTGGAAACACCATATATTTT; cdr3_aa: CASSEQEEAGNTIYF